Listed here is a single T cell receptor (beta chain). The length of the CDR3 is 15 residues. V was pared by 6 bases and J by 3 bases, with 10 bases of the junction left unmatched. CDR1 is DFQATT and CDR2 is SNEGSKA in the germline V gene (reference sequence). TCRdb used MiXCR to reprocess the RT-PCR reads, holding one entry per CDR3 protein. There are more than 600,000 distinct CDR3 sequences in the sample; about 14% occur only once, and 3% to 4.5% lies in the top ten. What was sequenced was memory CD4+ T cells from blood. This chain links TRBV20-1 with TRBJ2-3; 9 nucleotides line up with TRBD2. This clonotype was sampled from a female donor in good health, serving as a healthy control. The CDR3 spells CSAPSPLAGTDTQYF. The CDR3 coding sequence is TGCAGTGCGCCCTCCCCGCTAGCGGGAACAGATACGCAGTATTTT.